Listed below are T cell receptor beta chains from one sample, sequenced in a study of T cells after posttransplantation cyclophosphamide. Produced via immunoSEQ multiplex PCR; TCRdb's table is partial and in-frame only. The sample consists of thousands of clones, approximately 98% of them appearing once. The sequenced sample was naive CD8+ T cells sorted from PBMCs. The source of these receptors is a man aged 50 to 59 in good health, CMV-negative, and a related stem cell transplant donor. CDR3s include the opening cysteine and the closing phenylalanine or tryptophan. A D gene is named only where the DNA matches it firmly. Clone size is not always given. Where it is, it says once, few, many or a class for expanded clones.

clone_size: .
j_call: TRBJ2-3
d_call: TRBD2
v_call: TRBV7-2
cdr3_aa: CASSPTWRGGLTDTQYF
cdr3_nt: TGTGCCAGCAGCCCTACTTGGCGGGGGGGCTTGACAGATACGCAGTATTTT

clone_size: .
j_call: TRBJ2-3
d_call: TRBD2
v_call: TRBV7-6
cdr3_aa: CASSSAGGTDTQYF
cdr3_nt: TGTGCCAGCAGCTCAGCGGGGGGAACAGATACGCAGTATTTT

clone_size: .
j_call: TRBJ1-1
d_call: .
v_call: TRBV19
cdr3_aa: CASRVWGMNTEAFF
cdr3_nt: TGTGCCAGTAGGGTGTGGGGCATGAACACTGAAGCTTTCTTT

clone_size: .
j_call: TRBJ2-1
d_call: .
v_call: TRBV7-8
cdr3_aa: CASSLGTGVLHEQFF
cdr3_nt: TGTGCCAGCAGCTTAGGAACGGGGGTTTTGCATGAGCAGTTCTTC

clone_size: .
j_call: TRBJ1-4
d_call: .
v_call: TRBV5-6
cdr3_aa: CASRLQVTNEKLFF
cdr3_nt: TGTGCCAGCAGATTACAGGTTACTAATGAAAAACTGTTTTTT

clone_size: .
j_call: TRBJ2-2
d_call: TRBD1
v_call: TRBV5-6
cdr3_aa: CASSLPQGALTGELFF
cdr3_nt: TGTGCCAGCAGCTTGCCACAGGGGGCGCTCACCGGGGAGCTGTTTTTT

clone_size: .
j_call: TRBJ1-5
d_call: TRBD1
v_call: TRBV14
cdr3_aa: CASSHAKGAGFYSNQPQHF
cdr3_nt: TGTGCCAGCAGCCATGCAAAGGGGGCCGGGTTTTATAGCAATCAGCCCCAGCATTTT

clone_size: .
j_call: TRBJ2-7
d_call: .
v_call: TRBV27
cdr3_aa: CASSVRVSSSYEQYF
cdr3_nt: TGTGCCAGCAGTGTACGAGTGTCAAGCTCCTACGAGCAGTACTTC

clone_size: .
j_call: TRBJ2-7
d_call: TRBD2
v_call: TRBV4-1
cdr3_aa: CASSPNPGGSYEQYF
cdr3_nt: TGCGCCAGCAGCCCAAATCCGGGCGGGAGTTACGAGCAGTACTTC

clone_size: .
j_call: TRBJ1-1
d_call: .
v_call: TRBV6-4
cdr3_aa: CASSETLGGRLSFF
cdr3_nt: TGTGCCAGCAGTGAAACGTTGGGGGGGAGGTTGTCTTTCTTT

clone_size: .
j_call: TRBJ2-3
d_call: .
v_call: TRBV7-8
cdr3_aa: CASSGLQSTADTQYF
cdr3_nt: TGTGCCAGCAGCGGACTCCAATCCACCGCAGATACGCAGTATTTT

clone_size: once
j_call: TRBJ2-7
d_call: .
v_call: TRBV9
cdr3_aa: CASSPDNFGGEQYF
cdr3_nt: TGTGCCAGCAGCCCAGACAACTTCGGAGGGGAGCAGTACTTC

clone_size: .
j_call: TRBJ1-1
d_call: .
v_call: TRBV7-9
cdr3_aa: CASSWTENTEAFF
cdr3_nt: TGTGCCAGCAGCTGGACAGAAAACACTGAAGCTTTCTTT

clone_size: .
j_call: TRBJ2-5
d_call: TRBD2
v_call: TRBV9
cdr3_aa: CASSVVDSGIQQYF
cdr3_nt: TGTGCCAGCAGCGTAGTTGATAGCGGGATTCAGCAGTACTTC

clone_size: .
j_call: TRBJ2-5
d_call: TRBD2
v_call: TRBV7-9
cdr3_aa: CASSPSAGVETQYF
cdr3_nt: TGTGCCAGCAGCCCCTCGGCGGGAGTGGAGACCCAGTACTTC

clone_size: .
j_call: TRBJ1-1
d_call: .
v_call: TRBV19
cdr3_aa: CATQLRGGVTEAFF
cdr3_nt: TGTGCCACCCAACTAAGGGGGGGGGTGACTGAAGCTTTCTTT

clone_size: .
j_call: TRBJ2-1
d_call: .
v_call: TRBV6-5
cdr3_aa: CASSFSGLNEQFF
cdr3_nt: TGTGCCAGCAGTTTTTCAGGGCTCAATGAGCAGTTCTTC

clone_size: .
j_call: TRBJ1-5
d_call: TRBD1
v_call: TRBV29-1
cdr3_aa: CSVAGDRGGRPQHF
cdr3_nt: TGCAGCGTTGCCGGTGACAGGGGGGGTAGGCCCCAGCATTTT

clone_size: .
j_call: TRBJ2-7
d_call: TRBD2
v_call: TRBV27
cdr3_aa: CASSWASGGGVYEQYF
cdr3_nt: TGTGCCAGCAGTTGGGCTAGCGGGGGAGGAGTCTACGAGCAGTACTTC

clone_size: .
j_call: TRBJ2-5
d_call: TRBD2
v_call: TRBV14
cdr3_aa: CASSQRRGYQETQYF
cdr3_nt: TGTGCCAGCAGCCAAAGGCGGGGGTACCAAGAGACCCAGTACTTC

clone_size: .
j_call: TRBJ2-1
d_call: TRBD2
v_call: TRBV19
cdr3_aa: CASSFRGGGRFYEQFF
cdr3_nt: TGTGCCAGTAGTTTCCGGGGCGGCGGGAGATTCTATGAGCAGTTCTTC

clone_size: .
j_call: TRBJ2-7
d_call: .
v_call: TRBV5-8
cdr3_aa: CASSLRGGPNEQYF
cdr3_nt: TGTGCCAGCAGCTTGAGGGGGGGGCCCAACGAGCAGTACTTC

clone_size: .
j_call: TRBJ1-1
d_call: .
v_call: TRBV27
cdr3_aa: CASSLLPNTEAFF
cdr3_nt: TGTGCCAGCAGTTTACTCCCGAACACTGAAGCTTTCTTT

clone_size: .
j_call: TRBJ2-5
d_call: TRBD1
v_call: TRBV27
cdr3_aa: CASSFWARTGRETQYF
cdr3_nt: TGTGCCAGCAGTTTTTGGGCCAGGACAGGGAGAGAGACCCAGTACTTC

clone_size: .
j_call: TRBJ1-5
d_call: TRBD1
v_call: TRBV19
cdr3_aa: CASSRDREGNQPQHF
cdr3_nt: TGTGCCAGTAGTCGTGACAGGGAGGGCAATCAGCCCCAGCATTTT

clone_size: .
j_call: TRBJ2-3
d_call: TRBD2
v_call: TRBV27
cdr3_aa: CASSPAPGLGSTDTQYF
cdr3_nt: TGTGCCAGCAGTCCCGCACCCGGACTAGGTAGCACAGATACGCAGTATTTT

clone_size: .
j_call: TRBJ1-2
d_call: .
v_call: TRBV7-9
cdr3_aa: CASSLMGGENTF
cdr3_nt: TGTGCCAGCAGCTTAATGGGAGGGGAAAACACCTTC

clone_size: .
j_call: TRBJ1-1
d_call: TRBD1
v_call: TRBV9
cdr3_aa: CASSVGGTGNTEAFF
cdr3_nt: TGTGCCAGCAGCGTAGGTGGGACAGGGAACACTGAAGCTTTCTTT

clone_size: .
j_call: TRBJ2-1
d_call: TRBD2
v_call: TRBV2
cdr3_aa: CASIGLTSSGRTQGQFF
cdr3_nt: TGTGCCAGCATCGGGCTTACGTCTAGCGGGAGGACCCAGGGGCAGTTCTTC

clone_size: .
j_call: TRBJ2-7
d_call: .
v_call: TRBV5-1
cdr3_aa: CASSLLGDLSLGEQYF
cdr3_nt: TGCGCCAGCAGCTTGCTGGGAGATCTCTCTCTGGGAGAGCAGTACTTC

clone_size: .
j_call: TRBJ2-7
d_call: TRBD2
v_call: TRBV11-3
cdr3_aa: CASSLGLASGVYEQYF
cdr3_nt: TGTGCCAGCAGCTTAGGGTTGGCTAGCGGAGTTTACGAGCAGTACTTC

clone_size: .
j_call: TRBJ1-1
d_call: TRBD1
v_call: TRBV5-1
cdr3_aa: CASSPALGRGLPLTEAFF
cdr3_nt: TGCGCCAGCAGCCCGGCCTTGGGCAGGGGGCTTCCGTTGACTGAAGCTTTCTTT

clone_size: .
j_call: TRBJ2-2
d_call: .
v_call: TRBV29-1
cdr3_aa: CSVGQTTGELFF
cdr3_nt: TGCAGCGTTGGACAGACCACCGGGGAGCTGTTTTTT

clone_size: .
j_call: TRBJ2-7
d_call: .
v_call: TRBV7-6
cdr3_aa: CASSLPPGGNPREQYF
cdr3_nt: TGTGCCAGCAGCTTACCGCCTGGCGGGAACCCTAGGGAGCAGTACTTC

clone_size: .
j_call: TRBJ2-1
d_call: .
v_call: TRBV6-1
cdr3_aa: CASSGETYNEQFF
cdr3_nt: TGTGCCAGCAGTGGTGAGACCTACAATGAGCAGTTCTTC

clone_size: .
j_call: TRBJ1-1
d_call: TRBD1
v_call: TRBV9
cdr3_aa: CASSHLRQGAGTEAFF
cdr3_nt: TGTGCCAGCAGCCATCTTCGCCAGGGGGCCGGAACTGAAGCTTTCTTT

clone_size: .
j_call: TRBJ2-7
d_call: .
v_call: TRBV7-2
cdr3_aa: CASSSNPLRGTYEQYF
cdr3_nt: TGTGCCAGCAGCTCCAATCCCCTGAGAGGGACCTACGAGCAGTACTTC

clone_size: .
j_call: TRBJ1-2
d_call: .
v_call: TRBV29-1
cdr3_aa: CSVGTGDYYNYGYTF
cdr3_nt: TGCAGCGTTGGAACAGGAGATTATTATAACTATGGCTACACCTTC

clone_size: .
j_call: TRBJ2-1
d_call: TRBD2
v_call: TRBV9
cdr3_aa: CASSVETSGGPYNEQFF
cdr3_nt: TGTGCCAGCAGCGTAGAAACTAGCGGGGGGCCCTACAATGAGCAGTTCTTC

clone_size: .
j_call: TRBJ1-4
d_call: .
v_call: TRBV7-9
cdr3_aa: CASSPEAGGATNEKLFF
cdr3_nt: TGTGCCAGCAGCCCGGAGGCAGGTGGGGCAACTAATGAAAAACTGTTTTTT

clone_size: once
j_call: TRBJ1-1
d_call: .
v_call: TRBV7-6
cdr3_aa: CASSLGTSEAFF
cdr3_nt: TGTGCCAGCAGCTTGGGGACATCCGAAGCTTTCTTT

clone_size: .
j_call: TRBJ2-3
d_call: .
v_call: TRBV7-3
cdr3_aa: CASSLIGQGTDTQYF
cdr3_nt: TGTGCCAGCAGCTTAATCGGTCAGGGGACAGATACGCAGTATTTT

clone_size: .
j_call: TRBJ2-2
d_call: .
v_call: TRBV25-1
cdr3_aa: CASSEWQAPNTGELFF
cdr3_nt: TGTGCCAGCAGTGAATGGCAGGCACCCAACACCGGGGAGCTGTTTTTT

clone_size: .
j_call: TRBJ2-5
d_call: TRBD2
v_call: TRBV9
cdr3_aa: CASSASGLAGLGETQYF
cdr3_nt: TGTGCCAGCAGCGCTTCTGGACTAGCGGGGCTGGGGGAGACCCAGTACTTC

clone_size: .
j_call: TRBJ2-1
d_call: TRBD2
v_call: TRBV12-5
cdr3_aa: CASTSGSIDEQFF
cdr3_nt: TGTGCTAGCACTAGCGGGAGTATCGATGAGCAGTTCTTC

clone_size: .
j_call: TRBJ1-5
d_call: TRBD1
v_call: TRBV5-1
cdr3_aa: CASSMTGSNQPQHF
cdr3_nt: TGCGCCAGCAGCATGACAGGGAGCAATCAGCCCCAGCATTTT

clone_size: .
j_call: TRBJ1-5
d_call: .
v_call: TRBV5-5
cdr3_aa: CASTTGGFGNQPQHF
cdr3_nt: TGTGCCAGCACCACTGGAGGATTTGGCAATCAGCCCCAGCATTTT

clone_size: .
j_call: TRBJ1-4
d_call: TRBD1
v_call: TRBV4-3
cdr3_aa: CASSRGTGGVEKLFF
cdr3_nt: TGCGCCAGCAGCCGCGGGACAGGGGGCGTTGAAAAACTGTTTTTT

clone_size: .
j_call: TRBJ1-2
d_call: .
v_call: TRBV19
cdr3_aa: CASTISSLQGYYGYTF
cdr3_nt: TGTGCCAGTACCATCAGTTCCCTCCAGGGGTACTATGGCTACACCTTC